These 16 T cell receptor beta chains share one sample of origin, sequenced in a study of cytomegalovirus exposure and HLA in healthy donors. A multiplex PCR was run with 60 Vbeta primers and 13 Jbeta primers. The data were produced by immunoSEQ multiplex PCR, yet TCRdb's version contains in-frame clones alone and is incomplete. In the table there are approximately 95,000 clones, approximately 72% of which are singletons. The sequenced sample was PBMCs. These receptors came from a woman in her forties in good health and CMV-seropositive.

V and J are TRBV19 and TRBJ2-7, with 11 bases matching TRBD2. Germline assignment: CDR1 LNHDA and CDR2 SQIVND (reference sequence). The CDR3 consists of 14 residues. J gave up 6 bases and V 2 bases, and 3 bases lay outside the gene matches. The CDR3 sequence is CASSILAGGLEQYF. In DNA, the CDR3 is TGTGCCAGTAGTATACTAGCGGGAGGTCTCGAGCAGTACTTC.

This rearrangement joins TRBV11-2 to TRBJ2-7; D unclear. V lost 1 base to trimming and J lost 2 bases, with 9 bases between them. The CDR3 totals 14 residues. The germline V gene has CDR1 SGHAT and CDR2 FQNNGV. The CDR3 is CASSLGSGPYEQYF. The CDR3 bases are TGTGCCAGCAGCTTAGGATCAGGCCCCTACGAGCAGTACTTC.

This chain joins TRBV27 and TRBJ2-5; 10 nucleotides agree with TRBD1. The CDR3 length is 14 residues. Germline V gene lookup returns CDR1 MNHEY and CDR2 SMNVEV (reference sequence). V trimming: 7 bases; J trimming: 4 bases; junction bases outside the gene matches: 6. The CDR3 bases are TGTGCCAGCAAAGGGACAGGGGTAGGAGAGACCCAGTACTTC. Translation: CASKGTGVGETQYF.

This rearrangement joins TRBV12-5 to TRBJ1-5; D is uncertain. V was cut by 6 bases and J by 5 bases, with 11 bases left in between. The CDR3 runs to 13 residues. Germline CDR1 reads LGHNT; CDR2 reads FRNRAP. CDR3 bases: TGTGCTAGTGGCCTGGACGGGGATCAGCCCCAGCATTTT. Translating gives CASGLDGDQPQHF.

This sequence joins TRBV5-1 and TRBJ2-7; the D gene is possibly TRBD1 (6 bases). Deletions cut 1 base from V and 2 bases from J, with 16 bases between. Germline CDR1 is SGHRS and CDR2 is YFSETQ. The CDR3 is 16 amino acids. The CDR3 spells CASSLTGPLGAYEQYF. CDR3 DNA sequence: TGCGCCAGCAGCTTGACAGGGCCCCTAGGGGCCTACGAGCAGTACTTC.

The rearrangement joins TRBV4-2 to TRBJ2-7; D is ambiguous. Looked up from germline, CDR1 is LGHNA and CDR2 is YNFKEQ. The V end lost 0 bases, the J end lost 7 bases, and 13 bases lay between the germline ends. The CDR3 length is 14 residues. CDR3 sequence reads: CASSQESQTKEQYF. As DNA, the CDR3 is TGTGCCAGCAGCCAAGAGTCACAGACAAAGGAGCAGTACTTC.

This chain joins TRBV5-1 and TRBJ2-1; TRBD2 agrees at 7 bases. V shed 1 base and J 0 bases; nucleotides not matched to a gene: 1. CDR1 SGHRS and CDR2 YFSETQ come from the germline V gene. This CDR3 region has 15 residues. CDR3 sequence reads: CASSLSGISYNEQFF. As DNA, the CDR3 is TGCGCCAGCAGCTTGAGCGGGATCTCCTACAATGAGCAGTTCTTC.

This clone is a singleton in its sample. The J gene is TRBJ2-5, the V gene TRBV30; the D gene is possibly TRBD2 (5 bases). Germline lookup yields CDR1 GTSNPN and CDR2 SVGIG (reference sequence). The CDR3 has 13 amino acids. Trimming pared 2 bases from V and 5 bases from J, leaving 12 bases between. For the CDR3, the DNA is TGTGCCTGGAGTCCCCGTGCGGGCGAGACCCAGTACTTC. Translation gives CAWSPRAGETQYF.

The CDR3 loop reads CASSLVRTEAFF. DNA for the CDR3: TGTGCCAGCAGCTTAGTTCGCACTGAAGCTTTCTTT. This chain joins TRBV7-8 and TRBJ1-1; D gene unclear. V gave up 1 base and J gave up 4 bases, with 4 bases separating them. The germline V gene encodes CDR1 SGHVS and CDR2 FQNEAQ. This CDR3 comprises 12 residues.

The rearrangement links TRBV7-9 to TRBJ1-5; D ambiguous. The CDR3 has 13 amino acids. The germline gives CDR1 SEHNR, CDR2 FQNEAQ (reference sequence). With 5 bases removed from V and 3 bases from J, the gap between germline ends came to 8 bases. The CDR3, as DNA: TGTGCCAGCAGCAGCGGCGACAATCAGCCCCAGCATTTT. Translating gives CASSSGDNQPQHF.

The chain employs TRBV6-5 and TRBJ1-5, with D possibly TRBD1 on 5 matching bases. Trimming left V 6 bases short and J 2 bases short, with 14 bases between. The CDR3 has 15 residues. In germline, CDR1 is MNHEY, CDR2 SVGAGI. Here the CDR3 DNA reads TGTGCCAGCAGCCCCACAGGAATTGGCAATCAGCCCCAGCATTTT. Its protein is CASSPTGIGNQPQHF.

This rearrangement joins TRBV28 to TRBJ2-1; TRBD2 is a possible D gene (5 bases). Germline V gene lookup returns CDR1 MDHEN and CDR2 SYDVKM. This CDR3 spans 13 amino acids. V lost 2 bases and J lost 9, with 11 bases in between. CDR3 sequence reads: CASSLGSGSEQFF. As DNA, the CDR3 is TGTGCCAGCAGTTTAGGATCGGGGAGTGAGCAGTTCTTC.

The chain is built from TRBV5-4 and TRBJ2-7; D gene ambiguous. The CDR3 is 14 residues long. Germline-derived CDR1 and CDR2 are SGHNT and YYREEE (reference sequence). V was pared by 0 bases and J by 0 bases, with 7 bases between. This CDR3 is CASSLGRSSYEQYF. For the CDR3, the DNA is TGTGCCAGCAGCTTGGGTCGGAGCTCCTACGAGCAGTACTTC.

This chain links TRBV10-1 with TRBJ2-7, with 8 positions matching TRBD1. The V gene end was trimmed by 8 bases and the J gene end by 3 bases; junction bases not matched to a gene: 12. This CDR3 spans 15 amino acids. Germline lookup yields CDR1 WNHNN and CDR2 SYGVQD (reference sequence). The CDR3: CASAPSQGAIYEQYF. CDR3 nucleotides: TGCGCCAGCGCGCCCTCGCAGGGGGCAATCTACGAGCAGTACTTC.

This rearrangement joins TRBV7-8 to TRBJ2-1; 8 bases agree with TRBD1. Looked up from germline, CDR1 is SGHVS and CDR2 is FQNEAQ. V lost 2 bases and J lost 7; bases outside the gene matches: 10. This CDR3 region has 16 residues. The CDR3 sequence is CASSLWEWTGMNEQFF. The CDR3 region has the DNA TGTGCCAGCAGCTTATGGGAGTGGACAGGGATGAATGAGCAGTTCTTC.

V and J are TRBV5-1 and TRBJ2-7; 10 bases are a match to TRBD2. Germline CDR1 SGHRS, CDR2 YFSETQ. This CDR3 contains 16 residues. V gave up 4 bases and J gave up 1 base; unmatched junction bases: 8. CDR3 loop: CASSRTSGVGSYEQYF. Here the CDR3 DNA reads TGCGCCAGCAGCCGAACTAGCGGGGTGGGGTCCTACGAGCAGTACTTC.